Listed below are T cell receptor beta chains from one sample, sequenced in a study of blood T cell repertoires in COVID-19. The method was immunoSEQ multiplex PCR; TCRdb's version includes in-frame clones alone and lacks a portion of them. The sample shows 300,000 to 400,000 clones, around nine tenths of them seen only once. Sequencing was carried out using peripheral blood. These receptors came from a woman between 45 and 60 years old with active or convalescent COVID-19. CDR3s include the opening cysteine and the closing phenylalanine or tryptophan. D genes are given only for firm matches. Not all rows give a size; the values are once, few, many and, for expanded clones, a class.

d_call | clone_size | j_call | v_call | cdr3_aa | cdr3_nt
TRBD2 | - | TRBJ2-7 | TRBV6-1 | CASSESVAGGYEQYF | TGTGCCAGCAGTGAAAGCGTGGCGGGGGGCTACGAGCAGTACTTC
- | - | TRBJ2-3 | TRBV28 | CASSTGTLVTDTQYF | TGTGCCAGCAGTACCGGGACATTAGTCACAGATACGCAGTATTTT
- | - | TRBJ2-2 | TRBV5-3 | CARSFEEAVNTGELFF | TGTGCCAGAAGCTTCGAGGAAGCGGTAAACACCGGGGAGCTGTTTTTT
TRBD1 | - | TRBJ2-7 | TRBV25-1 | CASGPLGQNYEQYF | TGTGCCAGCGGACCATTGGGACAGAACTACGAGCAGTACTTC
- | - | TRBJ1-2 | TRBV7-9 | CASSRGGGHLYGYTF | TGTGCCAGCAGCAGAGGAGGTGGGCACTTGTATGGCTACACCTTC
- | few | TRBJ2-1 | TRBV9 | CASSVVPGYNEQFF | TGTGCCAGCAGCGTAGTCCCCGGGTACAATGAGCAGTTCTTC
TRBD1 | - | TRBJ1-1 | TRBV28 | CASSSSGTGGIEAFF | TGTGCCAGCAGTTCCTCCGGGACAGGGGGCATTGAAGCTTTCTTT
TRBD2 | - | TRBJ2-3 | TRBV10-3 | CAISAPSAGGPDTQYF | TGTGCCATCAGTGCCCCGTCGGCGGGAGGCCCAGATACGCAGTATTTT
- | - | TRBJ1-5 | TRBV28 | CASRAPGLNQPQHF | TGTGCCAGCAGGGCTCCGGGACTCAATCAGCCCCAGCATTTT
TRBD1 | - | TRBJ1-1 | TRBV6-5 | CASSYGTEPSVEAFF | TGTGCCAGCAGTTACGGGACAGAACCAAGCGTTGAAGCTTTCTTT
TRBD1 | - | TRBJ1-1 | TRBV27 | CASKLQGAYTEAFF | TGTGCCAGCAAATTACAGGGGGCTTACACTGAAGCTTTCTTT
- | - | TRBJ2-7 | TRBV7-8 | CASSRRGTDSYEQYF | TGTGCCAGCAGCCGCCGCGGGACAGATTCTTACGAGCAGTACTTC
- | - | TRBJ2-3 | TRBV24-1 | CATSDQGRDTQYF | TGTGCCACCAGTGATCAGGGTAGAGATACGCAGTATTTT
- | - | TRBJ1-1 | TRBV27 | CASSLSGGGAEAFF | TGTGCCAGCAGTTTATCCGGGGGAGGCGCTGAAGCTTTCTTT
- | few | TRBJ1-2 | TRBV6-2/TRBV6-3 | CASSWLYGYTF | TGTGCCAGCAGTTGGCTCTATGGCTACACCTTC
- | once | TRBJ2-1 | TRBV5-4 | CASSFTTAGLSPHNEQFF | TGTGCCAGCAGCTTTACTACAGCGGGCCTAAGTCCTCACAATGAGCAGTTCTTC
- | - | TRBJ2-3 | TRBV7-2 | CASSQEAWYPDTQYF | TGTGCCAGCAGCCAAGAGGCGTGGTACCCAGATACGCAGTATTTT
TRBD1 | once | TRBJ1-2 | TRBV7-9 | CASSPSRGQGYGYTF | TGTGCCAGCAGCCCCAGTAGGGGGCAAGGCTATGGCTACACCTTC
TRBD1 | - | TRBJ2-7 | TRBV3-1/TRBV3-2 | CASSQAGGSYEQYF | TGTGCCAGCAGCCAAGCAGGGGGCAGCTACGAGCAGTACTTC
- | - | TRBJ2-7 | TRBV3-1/TRBV3-2 | CASSRGVADYEQYF | TGTGCCAGCAGCCGGGGCGTTGCGGACTACGAGCAGTACTTC
- | once | TRBJ2-2 | TRBV19 | CASSMGRVNTGELFF | TGTGCCAGTAGTATGGGCAGGGTAAACACCGGGGAGCTGTTTTTT
- | - | TRBJ1-2 | TRBV6-1 | CASSETAHTGYTF | TGTGCCAGCAGTGAAACAGCCCACACGGGCTACACCTTC
TRBD1 | - | TRBJ1-5 | TRBV4-3 | CASSQAYAGTGRSNQPQHF | TGCGCCAGCAGCCAAGCCTACGCCGGGACAGGGAGGAGCAATCAGCCCCAGCATTTT
- | - | TRBJ2-7 | TRBV7-8 | CASSFPREREWGEQYF | TGTGCCAGCAGCTTCCCCCGGGAGAGGGAGTGGGGCGAGCAGTACTTC
TRBD1 | - | TRBJ1-1 | TRBV5-1 | CASSLEGQGFTEAFF | TGCGCCAGCAGCTTGGAGGGACAGGGTTTCACTGAAGCTTTCTTT
TRBD1 | - | TRBJ2-2 | TRBV6-1 | CASRPRTGDTGELFF | TGTGCCAGCAGACCTCGGACAGGAGACACCGGGGAGCTGTTTTTT
TRBD1 | - | TRBJ1-1 | TRBV10-1 | CASRESTRQGRAFF | TGCGCCAGCAGGGAATCCACGCGACAGGGTCGAGCTTTCTTT
- | - | TRBJ1-2 | TRBV7-3 | CASSLGGGYGYTF | TGTGCCAGCAGCTTGGGAGGGGGCTATGGCTACACCTTC